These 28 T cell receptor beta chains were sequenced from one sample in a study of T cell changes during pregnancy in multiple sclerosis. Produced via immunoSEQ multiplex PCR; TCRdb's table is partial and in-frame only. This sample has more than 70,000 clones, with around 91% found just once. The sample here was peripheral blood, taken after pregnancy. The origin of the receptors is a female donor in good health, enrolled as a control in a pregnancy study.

CDR3 sequence: CASSMGRGREGNQPQHF. CDR3 coding DNA: TGTGCCAGCAGCATGGGTAGGGGGCGCGAAGGCAATCAGCCCCAGCATTTT. The rearrangement joins TRBV21-1 to TRBJ1-5; the table's D call, TRBD1, was not checked against the DNA. TRBV21-1 is noted as a pseudogene. The CDR3 contains 17 residues.

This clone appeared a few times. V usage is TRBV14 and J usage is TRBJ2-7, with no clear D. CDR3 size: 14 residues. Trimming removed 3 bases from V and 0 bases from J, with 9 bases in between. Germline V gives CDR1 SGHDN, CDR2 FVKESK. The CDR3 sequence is CASSQLQISYEQYF. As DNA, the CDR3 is TGTGCCAGCAGCCAGTTACAGATCTCCTACGAGCAGTACTTC. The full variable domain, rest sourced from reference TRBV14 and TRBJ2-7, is EAGVTQFPSHSVIEKGQTVTLRCDPISGHDNLYWYRRVMGKEIKFLLHFVKESKQDESGMPNNRFLAERTGGTYSTLKVQPAELEDSGVYFCASSQLQISYEQYFGPGTRLTVT.

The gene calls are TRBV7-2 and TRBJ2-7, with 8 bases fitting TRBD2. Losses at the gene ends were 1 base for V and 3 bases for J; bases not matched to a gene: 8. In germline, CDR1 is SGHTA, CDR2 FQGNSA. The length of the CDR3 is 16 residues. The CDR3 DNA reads TGTGCCAGCAGCTTAGGAAGCGGGGGCCCGTACTACGAGCAGTACTTC. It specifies CASSLGSGGPYYEQYF.

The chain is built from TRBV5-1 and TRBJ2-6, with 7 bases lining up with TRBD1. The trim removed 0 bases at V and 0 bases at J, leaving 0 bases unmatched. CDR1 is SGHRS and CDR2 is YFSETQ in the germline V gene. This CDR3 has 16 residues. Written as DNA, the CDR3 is TGCGCCAGCAGCTTGGGGGACAGCTCTGGGGCCAACGTCCTGACTTTC. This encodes CASSLGDSSGANVLTF.

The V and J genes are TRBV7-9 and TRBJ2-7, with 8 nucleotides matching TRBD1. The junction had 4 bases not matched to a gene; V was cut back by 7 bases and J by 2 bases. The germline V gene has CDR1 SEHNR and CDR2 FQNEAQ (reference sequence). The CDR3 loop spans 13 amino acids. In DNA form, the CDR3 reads TGTGCCAGCACCCTGACAGGGGCCTACGAGCAGTACTTC. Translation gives CASTLTGAYEQYF.

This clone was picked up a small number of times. The CDR3 region has the DNA TGTGCCAGCGCTCTTGGGGCAAACTATGGCTACACCTTC. Residues: CASALGANYGYTF. The chain couples TRBV19 to TRBJ1-2, with a weak D call TRBD1 (5 bases). From germline, CDR1 is LNHDA and CDR2 SQIVND (reference sequence). The CDR3 spans 13 residues. Trimming removed 9 bases at V and 2 bases at J, with 13 bases between.

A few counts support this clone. The CDR3 DNA reads as TGTGCCAGCACAACCTATCAGGGGTCCTATGGCTACACCTTC. Protein sequence: CASTTYQGSYGYTF. The rearrangement links TRBV28 to TRBJ1-2; the D gene is possibly TRBD1 (6 bases). Trimming pared 7 bases from V and 4 bases from J, leaving 16 bases between. From germline, CDR1 is MDHEN and CDR2 SYDVKM. The CDR3 spans 14 residues.

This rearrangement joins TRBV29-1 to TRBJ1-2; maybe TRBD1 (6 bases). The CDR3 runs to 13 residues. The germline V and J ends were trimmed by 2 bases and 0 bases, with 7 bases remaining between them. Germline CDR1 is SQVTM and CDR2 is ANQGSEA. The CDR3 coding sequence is TGCAGCGTTGAATCAGGGGCTAACTATGGCTACACCTTC. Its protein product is CSVESGANYGYTF.

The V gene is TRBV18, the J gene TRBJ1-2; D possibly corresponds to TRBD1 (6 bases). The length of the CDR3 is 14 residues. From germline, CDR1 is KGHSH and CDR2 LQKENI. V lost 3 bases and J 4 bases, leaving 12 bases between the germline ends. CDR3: CASSPPGVFYGYTF. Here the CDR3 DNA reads TGTGCCAGCTCACCCCCAGGGGTCTTCTATGGCTACACCTTC.

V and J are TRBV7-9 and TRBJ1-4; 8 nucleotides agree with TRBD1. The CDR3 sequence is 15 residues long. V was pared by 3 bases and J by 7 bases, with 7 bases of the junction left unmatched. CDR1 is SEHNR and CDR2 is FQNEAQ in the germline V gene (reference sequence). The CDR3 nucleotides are TGTGCCAGCAGCTTTAAAGGTCAGGGGGCTGAAAAACTGTTTTTT. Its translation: CASSFKGQGAEKLFF.

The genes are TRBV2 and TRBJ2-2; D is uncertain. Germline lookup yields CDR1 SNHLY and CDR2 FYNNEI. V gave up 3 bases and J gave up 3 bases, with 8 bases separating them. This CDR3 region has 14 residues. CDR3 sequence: CASSEEWDTGELFF. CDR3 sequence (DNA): TGTGCCAGCAGTGAGGAGTGGGACACCGGGGAGCTGTTTTTT.

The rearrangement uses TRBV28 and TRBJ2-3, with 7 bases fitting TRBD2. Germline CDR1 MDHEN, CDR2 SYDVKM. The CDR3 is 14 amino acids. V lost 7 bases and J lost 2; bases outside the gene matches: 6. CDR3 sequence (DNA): TGTGCCAGCATGGGGGGGGAAATCACAGATACGCAGTATTTT. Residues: CASMGGEITDTQYF.

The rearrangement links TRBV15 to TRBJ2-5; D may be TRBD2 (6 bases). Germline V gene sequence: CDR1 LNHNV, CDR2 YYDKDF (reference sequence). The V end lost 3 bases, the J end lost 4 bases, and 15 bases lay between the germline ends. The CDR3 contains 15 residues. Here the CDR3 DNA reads TGTGCCACCAGCAGGGCCGGCGGGGCGGGAGAGACCCAGTACTTC. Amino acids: CATSRAGGAGETQYF.

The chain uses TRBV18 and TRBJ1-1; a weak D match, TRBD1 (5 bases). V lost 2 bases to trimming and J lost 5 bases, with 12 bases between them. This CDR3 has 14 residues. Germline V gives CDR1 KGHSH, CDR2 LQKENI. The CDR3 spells CASSPDGGATEAFF. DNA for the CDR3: TGTGCCAGCTCACCAGACGGTGGGGCGACTGAAGCTTTCTTT.

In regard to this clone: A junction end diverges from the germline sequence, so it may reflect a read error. CDR3 protein: CASSSEEDTGAGGETQYF. In DNA form, the CDR3 reads TGTGCTAGCAGCTCGGAAGAGGATACAGGGGCTGGTGGAGAGACCCAGTACTTC. This chain joins TRBV7-7 and TRBJ2-5, with TRBD1 matching over 7 bases. The CDR3 contains 18 residues. CDR1 SSHAT and CDR2 FNYEAQ come from the germline V gene (reference sequence).

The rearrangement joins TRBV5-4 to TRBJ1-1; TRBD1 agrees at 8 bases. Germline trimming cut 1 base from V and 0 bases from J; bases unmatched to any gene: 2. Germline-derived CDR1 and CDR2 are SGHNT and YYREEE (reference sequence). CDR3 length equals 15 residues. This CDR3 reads CASSLLGQVNTEAFF. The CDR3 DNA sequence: TGTGCCAGCAGCTTGTTGGGACAGGTGAACACTGAAGCTTTCTTT.

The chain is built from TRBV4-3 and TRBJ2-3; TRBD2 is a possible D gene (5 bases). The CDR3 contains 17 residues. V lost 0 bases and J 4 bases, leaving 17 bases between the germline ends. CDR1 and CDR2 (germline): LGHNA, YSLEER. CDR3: CASSQDTGYGRADTQYF. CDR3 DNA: TGCGCCAGCAGCCAAGATACCGGGTATGGGCGGGCAGATACGCAGTATTTT.

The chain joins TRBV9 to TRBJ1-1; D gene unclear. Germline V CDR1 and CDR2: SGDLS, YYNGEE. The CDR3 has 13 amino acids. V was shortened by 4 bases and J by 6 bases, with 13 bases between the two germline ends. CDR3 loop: CASSTSPQAEAFF. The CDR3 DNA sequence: TGTGCCAGCAGCACTTCCCCCCAGGCTGAAGCTTTCTTT.

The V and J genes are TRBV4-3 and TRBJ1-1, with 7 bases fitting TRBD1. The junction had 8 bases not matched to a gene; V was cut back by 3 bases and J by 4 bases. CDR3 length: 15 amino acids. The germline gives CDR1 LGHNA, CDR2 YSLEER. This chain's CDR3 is CASSHPGGSPTEAFF. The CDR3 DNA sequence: TGCGCCAGCAGCCATCCAGGGGGTAGTCCCACTGAAGCTTTCTTT.

CDR3 coding DNA: TGTGCCAGCTCGCCTGCCCCAACCTCCCGGACTAATGAAAAACTGTTTTTT. Translation gives CASSPAPTSRTNEKLFF. The chain is built from TRBV19 and TRBJ1-4; D not resolved. Germline V gives CDR1 LNHDA, CDR2 SQIVND (reference sequence). This CDR3 is built from 17 residues. Trimming left V 9 bases short and J 2 bases short, with 22 bases between.

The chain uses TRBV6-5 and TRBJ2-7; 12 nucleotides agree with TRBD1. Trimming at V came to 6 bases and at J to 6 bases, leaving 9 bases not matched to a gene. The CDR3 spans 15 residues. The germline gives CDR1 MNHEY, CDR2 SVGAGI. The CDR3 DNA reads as TGTGCCAGCAGGCTAAAGGGACAGGGGGCCGTCGAGCAGTACTTC. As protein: CASRLKGQGAVEQYF.

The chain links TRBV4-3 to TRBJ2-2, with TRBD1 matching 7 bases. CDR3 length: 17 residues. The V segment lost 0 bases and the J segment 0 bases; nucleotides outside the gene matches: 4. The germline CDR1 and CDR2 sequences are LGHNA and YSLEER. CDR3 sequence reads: CASSQDGQGANTGELFF. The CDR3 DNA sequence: TGCGCCAGCAGCCAAGATGGGCAGGGGGCGAACACCGGGGAGCTGTTTTTT.

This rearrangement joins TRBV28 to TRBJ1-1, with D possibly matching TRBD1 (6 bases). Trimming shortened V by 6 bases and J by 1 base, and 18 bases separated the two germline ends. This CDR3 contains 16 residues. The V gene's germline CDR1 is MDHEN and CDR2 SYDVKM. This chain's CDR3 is CASSLIQGSPNTEAFF. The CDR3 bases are TGTGCCAGCAGCCTTATCCAGGGGTCCCCGAACACTGAAGCTTTCTTT.

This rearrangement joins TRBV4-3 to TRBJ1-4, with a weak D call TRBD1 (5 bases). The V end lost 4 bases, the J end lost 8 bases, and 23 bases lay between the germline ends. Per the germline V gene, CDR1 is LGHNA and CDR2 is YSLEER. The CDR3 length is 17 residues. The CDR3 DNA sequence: TGCGCCAGCAGCCCTACAGCGGGGCAGGCCGTGGGGGAAAAACTGTTTTTT. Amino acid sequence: CASSPTAGQAVGEKLFF.

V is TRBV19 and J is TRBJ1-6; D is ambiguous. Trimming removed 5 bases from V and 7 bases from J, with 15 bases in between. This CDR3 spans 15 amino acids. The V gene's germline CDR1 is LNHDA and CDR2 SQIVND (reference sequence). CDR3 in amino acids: CASSLDEGGNSPLHF. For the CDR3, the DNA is TGTGCCAGTAGTCTCGATGAGGGAGGGAATTCACCCCTCCACTTT. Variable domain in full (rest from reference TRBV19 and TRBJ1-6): DGGITQSPKYLFRKEGQNVTLSCEQNLNHDAMYWYRQDPGQGLRLIYYSQIVNDFQKGDIAEGYSVSREKKESFPLTVTSAQKNPTAFYLCASSLDEGGNSPLHFGNGTRLTVT.

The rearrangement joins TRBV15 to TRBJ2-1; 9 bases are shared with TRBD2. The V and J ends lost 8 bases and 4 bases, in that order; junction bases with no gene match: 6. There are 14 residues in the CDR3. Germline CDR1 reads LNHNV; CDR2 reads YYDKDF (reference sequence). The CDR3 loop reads CATLSGGRYNEQFF. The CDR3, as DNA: TGTGCCACCTTAAGCGGGGGGAGGTACAATGAGCAGTTCTTC. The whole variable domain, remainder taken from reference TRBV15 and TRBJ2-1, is DAMVIQNPRYQVTQFGKPVTLSCSQTLNHNVMYWYQQKSSQAPKLLFHYYDKDFNNEADTPDNFQSRRPNTSFCFLDIRSPGLGDTAMYLCATLSGGRYNEQFFGPGTRLTVL.

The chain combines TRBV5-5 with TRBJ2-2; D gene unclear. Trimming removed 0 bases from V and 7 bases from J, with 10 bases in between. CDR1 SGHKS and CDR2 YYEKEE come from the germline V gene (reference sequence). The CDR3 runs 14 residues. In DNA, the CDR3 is TGTGCCAGCAGCTTGGCCAGTACGATCGGGGAGCTGTTTTTT. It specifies CASSLASTIGELFF.

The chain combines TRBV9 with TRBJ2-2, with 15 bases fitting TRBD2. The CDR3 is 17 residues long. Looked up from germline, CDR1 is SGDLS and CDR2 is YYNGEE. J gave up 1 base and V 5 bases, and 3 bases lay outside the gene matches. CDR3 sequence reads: CASRAGLAGGNTGELFF. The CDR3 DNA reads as TGTGCCAGCAGAGCGGGACTAGCGGGGGGGAACACCGGGGAGCTGTTTTTT.